The present TCR beta chain was sequenced within a study of identical twins. This clonotype was detected a few times. TCRdb used MiXCR to reprocess the 5' RACE reads, holding one entry per CDR3 protein. The table lists more than 600,000 distinct CDR3 sequences, approximately 18% of them singletons, with about an eighth in the top ten. V shed 0 bases and J shed 7 bases, with 17 bases lying between them. Looked up from germline, CDR1 is SGDLS and CDR2 is YYNGEE. This CDR3 has 16 amino acids. The sample was also linked to a second study, of T cells expressing NK-cell markers.

The sample was PBMCs. This receptor was obtained from a woman between 18 and 29 years old in good health. The gene calls are TRBV9 and TRBJ2-1; a possible D gene is TRBD2 (7 bases). The CDR3 here is CASSVGGGPTLNEQFF. The CDR3, as DNA: TGTGCCAGCAGCGTAGGGGGGGGGCCGACCCTGAATGAGCAGTTCTTC.